A single T cell receptor beta chain is shown here with its context. TCRdb's table, derived via immunoSEQ multiplex PCR, lists solely in-frame clones and lacks some. The sample has roughly 250,000 clones, around 90% seen once. The data originate from a study of blood T cell repertoires in COVID-19. Self-reported history from a screening survey and questionnaire set each donor's cohort. Sample: PBMCs or T cells enriched from blood (not recorded which). This clonotype was sampled from a middle-aged woman with acute COVID-19.

CDR3 protein: CATSRDLGQQYF. CDR3 in DNA: TGTGCCACCAGCAGAGATTTGGGGCAGCAGTACTTC. This rearrangement joins TRBV15 to TRBJ2-7; maybe TRBD1 (5 bases). The length of the CDR3 is 12 residues. The ends were cut back, 0 bases at V and 8 bases at J, with 8 bases in the middle. The germline V gene encodes CDR1 LNHNV and CDR2 YYDKDF (reference sequence).